The 28 T cell receptor beta chains below all came from one sample that was sequenced in a study of CD8 T cells in ankylosing spondylitis. These receptors are not linked to any known antigen. Study-level results: Apparently characteristic of ankylosing spondylitis blood was a TCR beta motif (roughly eight highly homologous variants).

TCRdb re-analysed the 5' RACE reads in MiXCR, keeping a single row per CDR3 protein. The data hold hundreds of thousands of distinct CDR3 sequences, with 15% to 20% observed a single time. Sequencing was done on a sample of blood, either unsorted or a sorted T cell fraction (not recorded which). The origin of the receptors is a male donor with ankylosing spondylitis.

This clonotype was detected a few times. This sequence joins TRBV6-2 or TRBV6-3 and TRBJ2-1; D is ambiguous. The V gene lost 0 bases and the J gene lost 6 bases, with 9 bases spanning the gap. There are 14 residues in the CDR3. Germline V gene sequence: CDR1 MNHEY, CDR2 SVGEGT. The CDR3 region is CASSYSIQRNEQFF. The CDR3 bases are TGTGCCAGCAGTTACTCGATCCAGCGCAATGAGCAGTTCTTC.

The V gene is TRBV7-9, the J gene TRBJ2-3; D possibly corresponds to TRBD2 (6 bases). Deletions cut 5 bases from V and 4 bases from J, with 13 bases between. This CDR3 region has 14 residues. Germline V gene lookup returns CDR1 SEHNR and CDR2 FQNEAQ (reference sequence). CDR3 protein: CASSQRLVPDTQYF. The CDR3 DNA reads as TGTGCCAGCAGCCAGCGACTAGTTCCAGATACGCAGTATTTT.

This clonotype was recorded a few times. The chain links TRBV29-1 to TRBJ1-5, with TRBD1 matching over 7 bases. Per the germline V gene, CDR1 is SQVTM and CDR2 is ANQGSEA. This CDR3 region has 13 residues. Germline trimming cut 7 bases from V and 1 base from J; bases unmatched to any gene: 4. CDR3 loop: CSAQGGSNQPQHF. CDR3 bases: TGCAGCGCCCAGGGGGGAAGCAATCAGCCCCAGCATTTT.

This clonotype has just a few counts. The chain combines TRBV19 with TRBJ1-1, with D possibly being TRBD1 (6 bases). The CDR3 extends over 13 amino acids. V shed 5 bases and J shed 5 bases, with 12 bases lying between them. Germline loops: CDR1 LNHDA, CDR2 SQIVND (reference sequence). CDR3 residues: CASSWAGETEAFF. The CDR3 DNA reads TGTGCCAGTAGTTGGGCAGGGGAGACTGAAGCTTTCTTT.

This clonotype came up a few times. The chain employs TRBV4-1 and TRBJ2-1; D may be TRBD1 (5 bases). V was clipped by 1 base and J by 2 bases, with 9 bases between them. Germline assignment: CDR1 MGHRA and CDR2 YSYEKL. This CDR3 has 15 amino acids. CDR3 nucleotides: TGCGCCAGCAGCCAAGCCACAGGAACCTACAATGAGCAGTTCTTC. It is translated as CASSQATGTYNEQFF.

V and J are TRBV7-9 and TRBJ2-2; D ambiguous. The CDR3 loop spans 14 amino acids. Trimming took off 4 bases at V and 8 bases at J, with 14 bases between the two ends. The germline CDR1 and CDR2 sequences are SEHNR and FQNEAQ (reference sequence). The CDR3 loop reads CASSSLPFVGELFF. The DNA of the CDR3 is TGTGCCAGCAGCTCCCTTCCCTTTGTAGGGGAGCTGTTTTTT.

This chain connects TRBV6-2 or TRBV6-3 to TRBJ2-1, with 7 nucleotides matching TRBD2. The CDR3 spans 15 residues. Germline CDR1 MNHEY, CDR2 SVGEGT. J gave up 5 bases and V 6 bases, and 10 bases lay outside the gene matches. The CDR3 nucleotides read TGTGCCAGCAGCTACCAGGGACTATCGGACAATGAGCAGTTCTTC. Amino acid sequence: CASSYQGLSDNEQFF.

V and J are TRBV7-6 and TRBJ2-1; TRBD2 agrees at 12 bases. The germline V gene has CDR1 SGHVS and CDR2 FNYEAQ. The CDR3 has 20 amino acids. With 2 bases clipped from V and 7 bases from J, the junction kept 18 bases outside the gene matches. CDR3 amino acids: CASSLSFGRLAGGPGNEQFF. The CDR3 DNA follows: TGTGCCAGCAGCTTAAGTTTCGGTCGGCTAGCGGGAGGGCCCGGGAATGAGCAGTTCTTC.

In this sample, this clonotype turned up a few times. This chain joins TRBV3-1 and TRBJ1-5, with TRBD1 matching over 7 bases. In germline, CDR1 is LGHDT, CDR2 YNNKEL (reference sequence). V lost 0 bases and J lost 4; bases outside the gene matches: 6. This CDR3 has 16 residues. The CDR3 is CASSQDNRQGNQPQHF. The CDR3 nucleotides read TGTGCCAGCAGCCAAGATAATCGACAGGGTAATCAGCCCCAGCATTTT.

This clonotype has ten or more counts. In DNA, the CDR3 is TGTGCCAGCAGCCTATCGGGGGGACATGGCTACACCTTC. This encodes CASSLSGGHGYTF. The chain employs TRBV6-1 and TRBJ1-2; tentative D call: TRBD1 (5 bases). The CDR3 sequence is 13 residues long. V gave up 6 bases and J gave up 6 bases, with 14 bases separating them. Per germline, CDR1 MNHNS and CDR2 SASEGT.

The V call is TRBV7-8, the J call TRBJ2-5, with 7 bases aligning to TRBD1. The V segment lost 8 bases and the J segment 5 bases; nucleotides outside the gene matches: 8. The CDR3 loop spans 13 amino acids. Germline CDR1 reads SGHVS; CDR2 reads FQNEAQ. The CDR3 reads CASLDRIIETQYF. DNA for the CDR3: TGTGCCAGCCTGGACAGGATTATCGAGACCCAGTACTTC.

This clonotype was seen more than once but under ten times. The CDR3 loop is CASSPAGTNSYEQYF. Written as DNA, the CDR3 is TGTGCCAGCAGCCCAGCCGGGACTAACTCCTACGAGCAGTACTTC. The chain carries TRBV7-6 and TRBJ2-7; the match to TRBD2 covers 7 bases. The V segment lost 5 bases and the J segment 0 bases; nucleotides outside the gene matches: 7. The CDR3 covers 15 residues. The V gene's germline CDR1 is SGHVS and CDR2 FNYEAQ.

The rearrangement links TRBV27 to TRBJ2-1, with 13 bases matching TRBD2. The CDR3 contains 14 residues. In germline, CDR1 is MNHEY, CDR2 SMNVEV (reference sequence). J gave up 10 bases and V 6 bases, and 6 bases lay outside the gene matches. The CDR3 DNA reads as TGTGCCAGCAGCGGGACTAGCGGGGTCAGCGAGCAGTTCTTC. As protein: CASSGTSGVSEQFF.

The chain is built from TRBV18 and TRBJ2-1, with D tentatively TRBD1 or TRBD2 (5 bases each). Trimming stripped 3 bases from V and 9 bases from J, with 18 bases between. This CDR3 region has 15 residues. CDR1 is KGHSH, CDR2 LQKENI, per germline. In DNA, the CDR3 is TGTGCCAGCTCACCTTCCGGGGACCTAGTTCTTGAGCAGTTCTTC. It specifies CASSPSGDLVLEQFF.

The table lists this clonotype with a few counts. V is TRBV7-9 and J is TRBJ1-1; D not resolved. This CDR3 has 12 residues. Trimming removed 1 base at V and 5 bases at J, with 5 bases between. Germline V gene lookup returns CDR1 SEHNR and CDR2 FQNEAQ (reference sequence). The CDR3 DNA reads TGTGCCAGCAGCTTAGAGCGGACTGAAGCTTTCTTT. Protein product: CASSLERTEAFF.

In its sample, this clonotype was seen a few times. The J gene is TRBJ1-1, the V gene TRBV27; TRBD1 matches at 7 bases. Germline V CDR1 and CDR2: MNHEY, SMNVEV (reference sequence). V was pared by 6 bases and J by 6 bases, with 10 bases of the junction left unmatched. The CDR3 consists of 14 residues. The CDR3 sequence: CASSFTTGTPEAFF. The CDR3 DNA reads as TGTGCCAGCAGCTTCACGACAGGGACCCCTGAAGCTTTCTTT.

This clonotype showed up just a few times. V usage is TRBV4-1 and J usage is TRBJ2-7; 10 nucleotides match TRBD2. V lost 1 base to trimming and J lost 3 bases; unmatched junction nucleotides: 9. The CDR3 has 17 amino acids. Germline V gene lookup returns CDR1 MGHRA and CDR2 YSYEKL. CDR3 DNA: TGCGCCAGCAGCCAAGCCTATAGCGGGAGGTTTGTCTACGAGCAGTACTTC. It is translated as CASSQAYSGRFVYEQYF.

This clonotype was seen only a few times. The chain recombines TRBV6-1 with TRBJ1-4; D not certain. V lost 8 bases, J lost 5 bases, and 18 bases lay in between. Germline-derived CDR1 and CDR2 are MNHNS and SASEGT. CDR3 length equals 15 residues. The CDR3 here is CASRGPRTGNEKLFF. The CDR3 DNA reads TGTGCCAGCCGAGGCCCGAGGACGGGGAATGAAAAACTGTTTTTT.

CDR3 in DNA: TGTGCCAGCAGCTCCCCCCCCGCTAGCGGGAGTAGACTGCAGTTCTTC. Its protein product is CASSSPPASGSRLQFF. V is TRBV13 and J is TRBJ2-1; 10 nucleotides align to TRBD2. Trimming at V came to 4 bases and at J to 12 bases, leaving 15 bases not matched to a gene. The CDR3 length is 16 residues. The germline V gene has CDR1 PRHDT and CDR2 FYEKMQ (reference sequence).

This clonotype turned up a few times. J is TRBJ1-1 and V is TRBV4-1; D call uncertain. Germline loops: CDR1 MGHRA, CDR2 YSYEKL. CDR3 length: 15 residues. The ends were cut back, 4 bases at V and 2 bases at J, with 14 bases in the middle. The CDR3, as DNA: TGCGCCAGCAGCCTTTTTGAGCAGGACAACACTGAAGCTTTCTTT. Translating it yields CASSLFEQDNTEAFF.

This clonotype was counted ten times or more. The chain couples TRBV5-1 to TRBJ2-7; D is ambiguous. The CDR3 length is 13 residues. Germline CDR1 is SGHRS and CDR2 is YFSETQ. The V gene lost 2 bases and the J gene lost 3 bases, with 9 bases spanning the gap. CDR3 sequence: CASSLELIYEQYF. CDR3 nucleotide sequence: TGCGCCAGCAGCTTAGAACTGATCTACGAGCAGTACTTC. Based on the CDR3 plus reference TRBV5-1 and TRBJ2-7, the full variable domain is KAGVTQTPRYLIKTRGQQVTLSCSPISGHRSVSWYQQTPGQGLQFLFEYFSETQRNKGNFPGRFSGRQFSNSRSEMNVSTLELGDSALYLCASSLELIYEQYFGPGTRLTVT.

CDR3 DNA: TGTGCCAGCAGCTTTCCGGGACAGTACAATGAGCAGTTCTTC. Residues: CASSFPGQYNEQFF. The rearrangement links TRBV7-2 to TRBJ2-1, with 7 bases fitting TRBD1. Germline trimming cut 3 bases from V and 4 bases from J; bases unmatched to any gene: 3. The CDR3 extends over 14 amino acids. Germline V gene data show CDR1 as SGHTA and CDR2 as FQGNSA.

This clonotype came up many times. The gene calls are TRBV24-1 and TRBJ2-5, with TRBD1 matching over 7 bases. The CDR3 runs to 14 residues. Germline CDR1 reads KGHDR; CDR2 reads SFDVKD. Trimming cost V 5 bases and J 4 bases; bases outside gene matches: 6. The DNA for the CDR3 is TGTGCCACCAGTGGGGACAGCGACTTAGAGACCCAGTACTTC. Protein: CATSGDSDLETQYF.

The CDR3 sequence is CASSQVPDWTGDRNTEAFF. Here the CDR3 DNA reads TGCGCCAGCAGCCAAGTTCCTGATTGGACAGGGGACAGGAACACTGAAGCTTTCTTT. The chain employs TRBV4-1 and TRBJ1-1; 9 nucleotides line up with TRBD1. Germline CDR1 is MGHRA and CDR2 is YSYEKL. V gave up 1 base and J gave up 1 base; unmatched junction bases: 13. The CDR3 spans 19 residues.

This rearrangement joins TRBV24-1 to TRBJ2-3, with D possibly being TRBD1 (5 bases). The CDR3 spans 12 residues. Germline CDR1 is KGHDR and CDR2 is SFDVKD. V gave up 3 bases and J gave up 9 bases, with 9 bases separating them. The CDR3 DNA reads as TGTGCCACCAGTGATGTAACAGGCACGCAGTATTTT. As protein: CATSDVTGTQYF.

The V gene is TRBV29-1, the J gene TRBJ2-1; 10 bases line up with TRBD2. Trimming at V came to 4 bases and at J to 4 bases, leaving 4 bases not matched to a gene. Germline loops: CDR1 SQVTM, CDR2 ANQGSEA. This CDR3 region has 14 residues. In DNA, the CDR3 is TGCAGCGTTGGGCTAGCGGGGGAATACAATGAGCAGTTCTTC. Its translation is CSVGLAGEYNEQFF.

The J gene is TRBJ2-7, the V gene TRBV4-1, with 7 bases identical to TRBD1. The CDR3 sequence is 13 residues long. V lost 1 base and J lost 6; bases outside the gene matches: 3. CDR1 is MGHRA and CDR2 is YSYEKL in the germline V gene. This CDR3 reads CASSQAAGGEQYF. Here the CDR3 DNA reads TGCGCCAGCAGCCAAGCGGCAGGGGGCGAGCAGTACTTC.

This clonotype was observed a handful of times. The chain carries TRBV4-1 and TRBJ2-5; TRBD2 matches 8 bases. The CDR3 consists of 16 residues. Germline trimming cut 4 bases from V and 2 bases from J; bases unmatched to any gene: 9. CDR1 MGHRA and CDR2 YSYEKL come from the germline V gene. The CDR3 spells CASSLPRGATQETQYF. The CDR3, as DNA: TGCGCCAGCAGCCTCCCGCGGGGGGCCACTCAAGAGACCCAGTACTTC.